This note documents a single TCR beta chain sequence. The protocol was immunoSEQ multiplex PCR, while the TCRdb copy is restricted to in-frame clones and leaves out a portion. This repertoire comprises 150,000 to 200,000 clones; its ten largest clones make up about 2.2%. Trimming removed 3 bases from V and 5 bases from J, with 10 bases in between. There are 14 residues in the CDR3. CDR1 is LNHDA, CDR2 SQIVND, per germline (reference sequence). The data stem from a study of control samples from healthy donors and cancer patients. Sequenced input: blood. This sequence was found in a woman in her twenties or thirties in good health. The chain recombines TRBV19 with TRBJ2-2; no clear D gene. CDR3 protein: CASSINPLTGELFF. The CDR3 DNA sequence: TGTGCCAGTAGTATTAACCCGTTAACCGGGGAGCTGTTTTTT. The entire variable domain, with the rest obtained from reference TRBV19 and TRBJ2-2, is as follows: DGGITQSPKYLFRKEGQNVTLSCEQNLNHDAMYWYRQDPGQGLRLIYYSQIVNDFQKGDIAEGYSVSREKKESFPLTVTSAQKNPTAFYLCASSINPLTGELFFGEGSRLTVL.